This section outlines one T cell receptor beta chain sequence together with its context. Its specificity is not known. This sample was included in a study of T cell responses to AZD1222 COVID-19 vaccine. Method: immunoSEQ multiplex PCR; TCRdb's copy keeps in-frame clones and lacks some. The sample includes 40,000 to 60,000 clones, approximately 79% seen only once; the top ten take approximately 20%. The germline CDR1 and CDR2 sequences are SGHRS and YFSETQ. Trimming took 2 bases from V and 3 from J, leaving 12 bases between them. The CDR3 sequence is 15 residues long. Findings and limits, study-wide: Vaccine-related CD4 TCRs covered spike, predominating at 160-218 and 743-854. Increased Spike-specific TCR breadth and depth were observed after two AZD1222 doses. Seropositive AZD1222 recipients at baseline numbered only five to seven. Donor demographics were predominantly white British with a female majority; clonal diversity may be underestimated.

The chain uses TRBV5-1 and TRBJ2-1, with D hard to call. The specimen comprised peripheral blood, sampled on day 0 of MenACWY control vaccination. The receptor comes from an adult in good health. The CDR3 DNA reads as TGCGCCAGCAGCTTACAATTATCCTACTACAATGAGCAGTTCTTC. Translation: CASSLQLSYYNEQFF.